Below, one T cell receptor beta chain is given with its context. What it binds is unknown. The sample belongs to a study of cytomegalovirus exposure and HLA in healthy donors. General study results and limits: In a later analysis, V- and J-gene trimming of beta chains associated with a DCLRE1C missense variant, replicated independently. The authors reported that TCR beta sequences could predict HLA-A and HLA-B alleles. These predictions were accurate for most subjects in the first cohort.

The CDR3 contains 14 residues. Per the germline V gene, CDR1 is MNHEY and CDR2 is SMNVEV (reference sequence). V was trimmed by 4 bases and J by 2 bases, leaving 11 bases between them. The PCR contained 60 Vbeta and 13 Jbeta primers. TCRdb's copy holds only in-frame clones and misses some; the assay was immunoSEQ multiplex PCR. Among about 100,000 clones listed, under 80% were seen once. This chain connects TRBV27 to TRBJ1-2, with D perhaps TRBD1 (6 bases). The specimen sequenced was PBMCs. This sequence originates from a woman in her forties or fifties in good health and CMV-seropositive. CDR3 DNA sequence: TGTGCCAGCAGTTGGGGACAAGAGAACTATGGCTACACCTTC. Translating gives CASSWGQENYGYTF.